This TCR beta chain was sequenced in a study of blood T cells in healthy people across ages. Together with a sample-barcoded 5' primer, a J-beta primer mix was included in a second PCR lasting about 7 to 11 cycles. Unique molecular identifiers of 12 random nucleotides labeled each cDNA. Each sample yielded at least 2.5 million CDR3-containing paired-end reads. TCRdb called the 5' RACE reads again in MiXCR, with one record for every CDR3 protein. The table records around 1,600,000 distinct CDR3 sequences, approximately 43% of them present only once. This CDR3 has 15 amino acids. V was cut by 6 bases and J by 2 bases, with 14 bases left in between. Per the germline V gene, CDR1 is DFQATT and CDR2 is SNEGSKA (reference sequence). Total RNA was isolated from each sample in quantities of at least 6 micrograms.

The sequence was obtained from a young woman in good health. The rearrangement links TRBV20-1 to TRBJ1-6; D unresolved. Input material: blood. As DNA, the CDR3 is TGCAGTGCGTTGCCCAGGATCGCCTATAATTCACCCCTCCACTTT. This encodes CSALPRIAYNSPLHF.